This entry is about one T cell receptor (beta chain). Some clones are missing from TCRdb's copy, which holds only in-frame ones; the method was immunoSEQ multiplex PCR. The sample lists 35,000 to 55,000 clones; approximately 77% were seen once. The V gene's germline CDR1 is MGHRA and CDR2 YSYEKL. The ends lost 0 bases at V and 5 bases at J; junction bases unmatched: 6. The CDR3 is 15 amino acids. This sample is drawn from a study of PD-L1 blockade in urothelial cancer. This TCR was recovered from a man in his sixties or seventies with urothelial cancer. This rearrangement joins TRBV4-1 to TRBJ2-5; TRBD2 matches at 7 bases. The specimen was PBMCs, collected around atezolizumab (anti-PD-L1) treatment. The DNA for the CDR3 is TGCGCCAGCAGCCAAGATCGTGGACTAGGGGAGACCCAGTACTTC. This translates into CASSQDRGLGETQYF.